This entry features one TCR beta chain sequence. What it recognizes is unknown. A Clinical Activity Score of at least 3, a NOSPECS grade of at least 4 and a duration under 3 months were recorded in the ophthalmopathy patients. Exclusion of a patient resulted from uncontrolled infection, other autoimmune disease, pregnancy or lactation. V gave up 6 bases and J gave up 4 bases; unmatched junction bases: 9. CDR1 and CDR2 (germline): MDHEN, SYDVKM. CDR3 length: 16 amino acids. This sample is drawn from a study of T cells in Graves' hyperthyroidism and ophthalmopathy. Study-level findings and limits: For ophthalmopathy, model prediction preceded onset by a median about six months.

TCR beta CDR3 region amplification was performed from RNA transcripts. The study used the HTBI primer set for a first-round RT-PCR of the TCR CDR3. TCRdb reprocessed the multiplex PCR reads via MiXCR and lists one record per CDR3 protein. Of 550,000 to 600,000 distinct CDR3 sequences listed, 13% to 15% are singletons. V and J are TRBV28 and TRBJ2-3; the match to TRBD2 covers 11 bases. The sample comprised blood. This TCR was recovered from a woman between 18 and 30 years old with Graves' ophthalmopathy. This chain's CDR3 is CASSPTSGSVSDTQYF. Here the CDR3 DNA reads TGTGCCAGCAGCCCAACTAGCGGGAGTGTCTCAGATACGCAGTATTTT. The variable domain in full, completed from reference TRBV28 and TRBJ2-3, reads DVKVTQSSRYLVKRTGEKVFLECVQDMDHENMFWYRQDPGLGLRLIYFSYDVKMKEKGDIPEGYSVSREKKERFSLILESASTNQTSMYLCASSPTSGSVSDTQYFGPGTRLTVL.